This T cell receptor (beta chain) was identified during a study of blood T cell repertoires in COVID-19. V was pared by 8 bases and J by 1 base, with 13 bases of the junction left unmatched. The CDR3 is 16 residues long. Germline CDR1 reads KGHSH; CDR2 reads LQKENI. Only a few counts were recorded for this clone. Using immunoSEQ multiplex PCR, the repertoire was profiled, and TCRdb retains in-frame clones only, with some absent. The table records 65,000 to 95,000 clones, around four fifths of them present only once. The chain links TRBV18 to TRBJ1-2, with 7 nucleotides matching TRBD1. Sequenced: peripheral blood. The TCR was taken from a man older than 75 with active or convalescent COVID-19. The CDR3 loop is CASPPGRDRLNYGYTF. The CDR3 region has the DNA TGTGCCAGCCCCCCAGGCAGGGACAGACTTAACTATGGCTACACCTTC.